The clone carrying this T cell receptor (beta chain) was counted only a few times. Its antigen is as yet unknown. This record comes from a study of early T cells in non-severe SARS-CoV-2 infection. Study-level information: Sequencing was performed on bulk RNA from unsorted whole blood, leaving chains unpaired. Study-wide results and limits: Lookups in VDJdb leaned toward anti-spike CD8 responses and missed private and CD4 specificities.

cDNA molecules, individually, were tagged with unique molecular identifiers. One entry per CDR3 protein, called by TCRdb with MiXCR from the 5' RACE reads. Found here are roughly 86,000 distinct CDR3 sequences, roughly 15% of them singletons; the top ten hold less than 0.6%. J was trimmed by 6 bases and V by 1 base; bases with no gene match: 10. The length of the CDR3 is 15 residues. The germline V gene encodes CDR1 SGHKS and CDR2 YYEKEE (reference sequence). The source is an adult who was a healthcare worker with PCR-confirmed SARS-CoV-2 infection or an uninfected control (not recorded which). Specimen: whole blood. The chain joins TRBV5-5 to TRBJ2-7; 7 bases align to TRBD1. The CDR3 sequence: CASSLQDRTVREQYV. The CDR3 bases are TGTGCCAGCAGCTTGCAGGACAGGACAGTACGCGAGCAGTACGTC.